This T cell receptor (beta chain) is from a study of tumor-infiltrating lymphocytes in primary liver carcinoma. Study as a whole: Patients underwent resection of primary liver carcinoma. The study included patients who were men and women aged 30 to 69 years. Study findings and constraints: Pairs comparing tumor with adjacent tissue or blood overlapped less than pairs drawn from tumor regions.

The CDR3 contains 15 residues. The V gene end was trimmed by 7 bases and the J gene end by 2 bases; junction bases not matched to a gene: 5. Note on this clonotype: Its matching antigen is unknown.

A primer in the constant region served to generate TCR beta cDNA from approximately 460 ng of total RNA. Three-round nested multiplex PCR performed with slightly modified ARM-PCR produced the TCR beta libraries. TRBV1-TRBV30 forward primers paired with a C-beta reverse primer were used in the first two PCR rounds, which ran approximately 10 cycles each. TCRdb reprocessed the multiplex PCR reads via MiXCR and lists one record per CDR3 protein. The sample holds around 330,000 distinct CDR3 sequences, 58% seen once. Blood RNA originated from unsorted whole blood, with germline DNA additionally extracted. Chronic HBV infection, untreated so far, was present in the patients.

This receptor was obtained from a young woman with primary liver carcinoma and hepatitis B virus infection. The V gene is TRBV12-3 or TRBV12-4, the J gene TRBJ2-3, with 11 bases matching TRBD1. What was sequenced was peripheral blood. The CDR3 nucleotides are TGTGCCAGCATCGGACAGGGGGCCGTCACAGATACGCAGTATTTT. Its protein product is CASIGQGAVTDTQYF.